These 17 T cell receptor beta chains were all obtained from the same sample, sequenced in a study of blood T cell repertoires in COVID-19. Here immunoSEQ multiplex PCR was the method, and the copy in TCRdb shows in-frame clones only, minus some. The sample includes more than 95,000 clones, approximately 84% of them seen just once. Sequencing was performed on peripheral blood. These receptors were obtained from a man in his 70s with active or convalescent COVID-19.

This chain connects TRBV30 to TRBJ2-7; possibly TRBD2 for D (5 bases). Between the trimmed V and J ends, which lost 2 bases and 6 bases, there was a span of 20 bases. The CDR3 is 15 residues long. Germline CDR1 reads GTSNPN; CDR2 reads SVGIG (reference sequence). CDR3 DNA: TGTGCCTGGAGTCCAGCGGCGAGCCTCCTAAGCGAGCAGTACTTC. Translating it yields CAWSPAASLLSEQYF.

CDR3 sequence reads: CASRFGEAYGELFF. CDR3 sequence (DNA): TGTGCCAGCAGGTTCGGGGAAGCGTACGGGGAGCTGTTTTTT. The V call is TRBV2, the J call TRBJ2-2; D is possibly TRBD2 (5 bases). Deletions cut 6 bases from V and 7 bases from J, with 15 bases between. The CDR3 runs 14 residues. Germline V gene data show CDR1 as SNHLY and CDR2 as FYNNEI.

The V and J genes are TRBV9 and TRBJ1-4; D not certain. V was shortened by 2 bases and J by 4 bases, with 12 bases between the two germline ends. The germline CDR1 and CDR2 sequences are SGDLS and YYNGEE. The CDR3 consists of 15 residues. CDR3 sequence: CASSVGGSGNEKLFF. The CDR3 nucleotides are TGTGCCAGCAGCGTCGGCGGAAGCGGTAATGAAAAACTGTTTTTT.

The CDR3 is CASRRAGFDTGELFF. Written as DNA, the CDR3 is TGTGCCAGCAGGAGGGCGGGGTTCGACACCGGGGAGCTGTTTTTT. The chain employs TRBV2 and TRBJ2-2; TRBD2 is a possible D gene (6 bases). The V end lost 6 bases, the J end lost 3 bases, and 14 bases lay between the germline ends. The length of the CDR3 is 15 residues. Per the germline V gene, CDR1 is SNHLY and CDR2 is FYNNEI.

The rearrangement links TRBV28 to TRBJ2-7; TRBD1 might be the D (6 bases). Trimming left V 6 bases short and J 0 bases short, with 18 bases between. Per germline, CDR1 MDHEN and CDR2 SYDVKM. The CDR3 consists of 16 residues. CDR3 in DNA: TGTGCCAGCAGCAGTTACACTAGGACAGCCTCCTACGAGCAGTACTTC. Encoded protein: CASSSYTRTASYEQYF.

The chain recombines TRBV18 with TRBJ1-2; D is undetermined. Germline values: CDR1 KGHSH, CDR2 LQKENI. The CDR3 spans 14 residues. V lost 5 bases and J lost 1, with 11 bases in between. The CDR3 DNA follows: TGTGCCAGCTCAGCGGCAGCGAATAACTATGGCTACACCTTC. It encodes CASSAAANNYGYTF.

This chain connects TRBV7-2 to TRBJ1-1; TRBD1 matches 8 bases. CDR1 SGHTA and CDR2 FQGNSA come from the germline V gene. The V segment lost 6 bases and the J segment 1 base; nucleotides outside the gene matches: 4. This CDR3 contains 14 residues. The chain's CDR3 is CASRTGTGNTEAFF. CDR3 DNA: TGTGCCAGCAGAACCGGGACAGGGAACACTGAAGCTTTCTTT.

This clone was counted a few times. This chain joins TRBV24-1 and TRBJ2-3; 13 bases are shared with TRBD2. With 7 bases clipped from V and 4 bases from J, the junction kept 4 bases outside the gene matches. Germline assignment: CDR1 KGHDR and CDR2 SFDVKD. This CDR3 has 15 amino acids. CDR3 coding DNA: TGTGCCACCAGATTAACTAGCGGGGGGGCAGATACGCAGTATTTT. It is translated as CATRLTSGGADTQYF.

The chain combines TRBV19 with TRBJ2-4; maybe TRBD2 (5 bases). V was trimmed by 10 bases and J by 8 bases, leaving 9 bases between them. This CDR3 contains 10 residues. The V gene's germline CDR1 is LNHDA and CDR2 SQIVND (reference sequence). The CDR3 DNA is TGTGCCACCCTGGGAGACATTCAGTACTTC. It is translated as CATLGDIQYF.

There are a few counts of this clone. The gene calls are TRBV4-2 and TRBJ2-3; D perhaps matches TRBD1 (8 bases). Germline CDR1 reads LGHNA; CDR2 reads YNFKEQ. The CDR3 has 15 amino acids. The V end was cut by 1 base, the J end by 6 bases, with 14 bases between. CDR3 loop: CASSQVTGGGDTQYF. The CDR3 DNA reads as TGTGCCAGCAGCCAAGTTACAGGGGGAGGGGATACGCAGTATTTT.

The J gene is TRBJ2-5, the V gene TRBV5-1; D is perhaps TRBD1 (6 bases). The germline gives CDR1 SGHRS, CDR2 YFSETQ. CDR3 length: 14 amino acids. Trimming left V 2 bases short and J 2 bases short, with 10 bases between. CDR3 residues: CASSFRDIQETQYF. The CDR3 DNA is TGCGCCAGCAGCTTCCGGGACATTCAAGAGACCCAGTACTTC.

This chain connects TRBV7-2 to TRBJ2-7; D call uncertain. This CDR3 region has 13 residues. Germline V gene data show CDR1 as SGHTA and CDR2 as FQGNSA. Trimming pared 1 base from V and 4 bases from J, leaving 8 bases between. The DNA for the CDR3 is TGTGCCAGCAGCTTAGACCAAGCTTACGAGCAGTACTTC. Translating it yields CASSLDQAYEQYF.

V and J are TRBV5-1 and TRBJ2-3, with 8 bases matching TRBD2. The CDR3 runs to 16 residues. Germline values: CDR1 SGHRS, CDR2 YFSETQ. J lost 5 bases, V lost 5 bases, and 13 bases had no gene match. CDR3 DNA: TGCGCCAGCAGGTCCGGGTCAGCGGGAGCTGGAGATACGCAGTATTTT. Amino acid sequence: CASRSGSAGAGDTQYF.

Here the CDR3 DNA reads TGTGCCAGCAGCCCCAGGTCGGACAGGAGCAATCAGCCCCAGCATTTT. This gives the protein CASSPRSDRSNQPQHF. This sequence joins TRBV5-5 and TRBJ1-5; 7 positions match TRBD1. V gave up 4 bases and J gave up 1 base; unmatched junction bases: 8. The germline CDR1 and CDR2 sequences are SGHKS and YYEKEE (reference sequence). This CDR3 is 16 amino acids long.

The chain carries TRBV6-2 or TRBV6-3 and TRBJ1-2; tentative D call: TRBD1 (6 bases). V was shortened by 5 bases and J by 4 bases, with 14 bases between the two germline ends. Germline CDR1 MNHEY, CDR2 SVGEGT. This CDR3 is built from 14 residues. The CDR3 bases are TGTGCCAGCAGTGACAGGACCCTTGGCTATGGCTACACCTTC. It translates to CASSDRTLGYGYTF.

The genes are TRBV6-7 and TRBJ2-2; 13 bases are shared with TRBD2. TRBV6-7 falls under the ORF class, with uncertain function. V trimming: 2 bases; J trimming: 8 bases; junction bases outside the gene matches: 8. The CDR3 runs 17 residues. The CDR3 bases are TGTGCCAGCAGTTACCCGGGACTAGCGGGGAAATCAGGGGAGCTGTTTTTT. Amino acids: CASSYPGLAGKSGELFF.

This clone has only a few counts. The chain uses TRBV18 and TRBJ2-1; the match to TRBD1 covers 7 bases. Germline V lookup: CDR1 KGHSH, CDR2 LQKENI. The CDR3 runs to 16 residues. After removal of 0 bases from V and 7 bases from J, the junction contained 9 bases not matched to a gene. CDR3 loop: CASSPPGNRGENEQFF. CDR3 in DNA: TGTGCCAGCTCACCACCGGGGAACAGGGGCGAGAATGAGCAGTTCTTC.